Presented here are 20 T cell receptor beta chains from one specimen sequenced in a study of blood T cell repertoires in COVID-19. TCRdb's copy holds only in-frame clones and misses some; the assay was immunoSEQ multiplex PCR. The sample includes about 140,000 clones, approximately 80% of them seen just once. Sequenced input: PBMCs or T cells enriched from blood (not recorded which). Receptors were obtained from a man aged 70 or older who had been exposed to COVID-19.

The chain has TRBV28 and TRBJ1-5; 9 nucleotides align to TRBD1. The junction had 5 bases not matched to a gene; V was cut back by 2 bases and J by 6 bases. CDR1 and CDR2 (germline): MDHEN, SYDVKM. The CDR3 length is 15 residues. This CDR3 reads CASSLAQGAIQPQHF. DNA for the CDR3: TGTGCCAGCAGTTTAGCACAGGGGGCTATTCAGCCCCAGCATTTT.

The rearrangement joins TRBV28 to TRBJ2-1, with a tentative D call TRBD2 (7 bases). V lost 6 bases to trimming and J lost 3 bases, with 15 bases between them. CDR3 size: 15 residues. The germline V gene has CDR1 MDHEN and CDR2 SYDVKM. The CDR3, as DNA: TGTGCCAGCAGGCCCTGGGGGGGCGGCTACAATGAGCAGTTCTTC. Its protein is CASRPWGGGYNEQFF.

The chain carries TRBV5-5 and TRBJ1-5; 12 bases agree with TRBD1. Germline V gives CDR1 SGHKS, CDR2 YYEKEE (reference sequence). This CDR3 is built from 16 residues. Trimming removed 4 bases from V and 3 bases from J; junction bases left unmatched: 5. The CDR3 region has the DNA TGTGCCAGCAGCCCAGGGACAGGGGGCCCCAATCAGCCCCAGCATTTT. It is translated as CASSPGTGGPNQPQHF.

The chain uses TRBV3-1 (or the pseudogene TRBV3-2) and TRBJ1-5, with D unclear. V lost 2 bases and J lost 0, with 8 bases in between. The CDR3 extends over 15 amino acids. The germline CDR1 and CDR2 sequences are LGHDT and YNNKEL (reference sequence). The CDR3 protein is CASSQTGISNQPQHF. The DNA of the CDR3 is TGTGCCAGCAGCCAAACCGGGATTAGCAATCAGCCCCAGCATTTT.

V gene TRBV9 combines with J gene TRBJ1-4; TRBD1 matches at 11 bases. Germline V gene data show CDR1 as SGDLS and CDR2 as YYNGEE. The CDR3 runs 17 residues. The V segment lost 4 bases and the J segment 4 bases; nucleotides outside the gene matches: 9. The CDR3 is CASSPGQGALGNEKLFF. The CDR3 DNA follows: TGTGCCAGCAGCCCTGGACAGGGGGCGCTCGGTAATGAAAAACTGTTTTTT.

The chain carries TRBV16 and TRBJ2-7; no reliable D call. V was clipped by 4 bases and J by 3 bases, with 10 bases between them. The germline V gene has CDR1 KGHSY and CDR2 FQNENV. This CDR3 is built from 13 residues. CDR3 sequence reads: CASSPLFLYEQYF. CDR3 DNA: TGTGCCAGCAGCCCCTTGTTCCTCTACGAGCAGTACTTC. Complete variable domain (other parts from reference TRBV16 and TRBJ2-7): GEEVAQTPKHLVRGEGQKAKLYCAPIKGHSYVFWYQQVLKNEFKFLISFQNENVFDETGMPKERFSAKCLPNSPCSLEIQATKLEDSAVYFCASSPLFLYEQYFGPGTRLTVT.

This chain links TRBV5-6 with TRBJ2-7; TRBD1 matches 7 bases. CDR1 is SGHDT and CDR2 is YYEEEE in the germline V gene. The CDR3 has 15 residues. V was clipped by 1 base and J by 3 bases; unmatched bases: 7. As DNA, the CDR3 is TGTGCCAGCAGCTTGAACCCGAGACAGGGCTACGAGCAGTACTTC. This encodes CASSLNPRQGYEQYF.

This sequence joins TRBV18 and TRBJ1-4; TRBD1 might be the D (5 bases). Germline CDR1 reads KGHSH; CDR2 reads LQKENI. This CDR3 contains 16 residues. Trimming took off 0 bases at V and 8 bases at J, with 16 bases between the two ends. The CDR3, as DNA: TGTGCCAGCTCACCACCTTTGAACACGGGGGTGGAAAAACTGTTTTTT. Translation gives CASSPPLNTGVEKLFF. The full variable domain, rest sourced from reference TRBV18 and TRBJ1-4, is NAGVMQNPRHLVRRRGQEARLRCSPMKGHSHVYWYRQLPEEGLKFMVYLQKENIIDESGMPKERFSAEFPKEGPSILRIQQVVRGDSAAYFCASSPPLNTGVEKLFFGSGTQLSVL.

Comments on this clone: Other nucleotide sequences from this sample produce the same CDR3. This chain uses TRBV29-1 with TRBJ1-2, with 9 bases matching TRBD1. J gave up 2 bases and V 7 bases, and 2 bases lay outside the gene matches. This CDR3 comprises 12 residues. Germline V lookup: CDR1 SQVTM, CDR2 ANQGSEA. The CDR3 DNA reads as TGCAGCGCCGGACAGGGGAACTATGGCTACACCTTC. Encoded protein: CSAGQGNYGYTF.

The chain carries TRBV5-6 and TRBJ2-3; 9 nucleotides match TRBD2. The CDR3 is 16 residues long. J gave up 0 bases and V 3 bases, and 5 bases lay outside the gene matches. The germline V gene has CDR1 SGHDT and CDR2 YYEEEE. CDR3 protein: CASSYTSGLSTDTQYF. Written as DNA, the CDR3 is TGTGCCAGCAGCTACACTAGCGGGCTTAGCACAGATACGCAGTATTTT.

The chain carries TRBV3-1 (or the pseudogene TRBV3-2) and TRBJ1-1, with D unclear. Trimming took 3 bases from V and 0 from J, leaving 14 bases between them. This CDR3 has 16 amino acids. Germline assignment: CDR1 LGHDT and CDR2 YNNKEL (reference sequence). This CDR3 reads CASSHRSLTVNTEAFF. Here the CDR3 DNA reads TGTGCCAGCAGCCACCGCTCACTTACAGTGAACACTGAAGCTTTCTTT.

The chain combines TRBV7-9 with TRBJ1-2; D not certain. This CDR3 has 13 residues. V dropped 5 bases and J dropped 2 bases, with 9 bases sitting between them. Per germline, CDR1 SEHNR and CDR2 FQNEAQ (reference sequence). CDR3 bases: TGTGCCAGCAGCCCGGGTTCCAACTATGGCTACACCTTC. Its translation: CASSPGSNYGYTF.

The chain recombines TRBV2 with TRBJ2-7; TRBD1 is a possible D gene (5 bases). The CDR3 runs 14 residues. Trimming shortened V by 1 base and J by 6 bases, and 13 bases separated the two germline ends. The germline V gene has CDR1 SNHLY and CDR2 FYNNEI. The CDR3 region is CASSEGAIGVEQYF. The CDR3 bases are TGTGCCAGCAGTGAAGGGGCCATAGGGGTCGAGCAGTACTTC.

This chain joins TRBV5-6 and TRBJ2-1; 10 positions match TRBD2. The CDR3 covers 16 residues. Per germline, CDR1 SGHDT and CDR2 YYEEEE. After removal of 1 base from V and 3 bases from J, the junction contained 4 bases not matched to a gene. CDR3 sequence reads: CASSLRPSGGYNEQFF. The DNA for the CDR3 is TGTGCCAGCAGCTTGAGGCCTAGCGGGGGCTACAATGAGCAGTTCTTC.

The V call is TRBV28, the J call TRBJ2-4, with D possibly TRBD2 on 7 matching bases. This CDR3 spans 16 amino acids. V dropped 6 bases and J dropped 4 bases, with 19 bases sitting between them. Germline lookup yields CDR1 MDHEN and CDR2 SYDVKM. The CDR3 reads CASSLPRGGLKNIQYF. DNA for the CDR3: TGTGCCAGCAGCCTACCGAGGGGGGGCCTGAAAAACATTCAGTACTTC.

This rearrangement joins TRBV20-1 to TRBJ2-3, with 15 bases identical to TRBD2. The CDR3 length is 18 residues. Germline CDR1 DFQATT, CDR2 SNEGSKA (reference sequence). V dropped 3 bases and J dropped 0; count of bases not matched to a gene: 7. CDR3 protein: CSASGTSGGTSSTDTQYF. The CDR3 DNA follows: TGCAGTGCTAGTGGGACTAGCGGGGGGACATCGAGCACAGATACGCAGTATTTT.

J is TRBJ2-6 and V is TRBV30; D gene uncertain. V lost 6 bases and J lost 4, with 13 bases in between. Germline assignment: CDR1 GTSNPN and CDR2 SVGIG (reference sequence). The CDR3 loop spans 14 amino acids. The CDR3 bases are TGTGCCTGCCACCGGGTACTCGGGGCCAACGTCCTGACTTTC. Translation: CACHRVLGANVLTF.

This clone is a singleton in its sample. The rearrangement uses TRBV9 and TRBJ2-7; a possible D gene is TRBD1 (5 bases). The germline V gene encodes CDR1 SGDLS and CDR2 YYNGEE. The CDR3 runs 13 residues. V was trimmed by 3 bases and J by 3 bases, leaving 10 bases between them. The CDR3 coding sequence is TGTGCCAGCAGCGGGGGTAGGGGCTACGAGCAGTACTTC. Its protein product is CASSGGRGYEQYF. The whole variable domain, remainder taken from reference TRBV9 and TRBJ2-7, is DSGVTQTPKHLITATGQRVTLRCSPRSGDLSVYWYQQSLDQGLQFLIQYYNGEERAKGNILERFSAQQFPDLHSELNLSSLELGDSALYFCASSGGRGYEQYFGPGTRLTVT.

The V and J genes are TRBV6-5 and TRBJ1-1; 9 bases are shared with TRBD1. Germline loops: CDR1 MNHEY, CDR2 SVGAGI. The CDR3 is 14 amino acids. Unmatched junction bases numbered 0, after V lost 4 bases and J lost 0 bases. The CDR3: CASSWDRVNTEAFF. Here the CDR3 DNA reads TGTGCCAGCAGTTGGGACAGGGTGAACACTGAAGCTTTCTTT.

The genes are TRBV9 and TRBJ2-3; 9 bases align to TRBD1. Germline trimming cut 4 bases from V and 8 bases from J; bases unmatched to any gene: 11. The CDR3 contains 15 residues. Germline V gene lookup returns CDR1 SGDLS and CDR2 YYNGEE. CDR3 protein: CASSKTGGGEFTQYF. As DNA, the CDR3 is TGTGCCAGCAGCAAAACAGGGGGCGGAGAATTTACGCAGTATTTT.